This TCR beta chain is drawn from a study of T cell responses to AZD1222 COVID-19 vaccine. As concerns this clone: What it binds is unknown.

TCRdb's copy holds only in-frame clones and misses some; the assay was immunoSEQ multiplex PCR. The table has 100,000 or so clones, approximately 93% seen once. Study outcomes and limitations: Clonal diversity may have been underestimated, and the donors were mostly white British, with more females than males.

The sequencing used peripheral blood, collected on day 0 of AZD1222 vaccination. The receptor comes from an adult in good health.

For the CDR3, the DNA is TGTGCCAGCAGTTTAGTTGTGTACGAGCAGTACTTC. Protein sequence: CASSLVVYEQYF. This chain uses TRBV12-3 or TRBV12-4 with TRBJ2-7; D uncertain. The CDR3 covers 12 residues. V lost 1 base to trimming and J lost 4 bases, with 5 bases between them.